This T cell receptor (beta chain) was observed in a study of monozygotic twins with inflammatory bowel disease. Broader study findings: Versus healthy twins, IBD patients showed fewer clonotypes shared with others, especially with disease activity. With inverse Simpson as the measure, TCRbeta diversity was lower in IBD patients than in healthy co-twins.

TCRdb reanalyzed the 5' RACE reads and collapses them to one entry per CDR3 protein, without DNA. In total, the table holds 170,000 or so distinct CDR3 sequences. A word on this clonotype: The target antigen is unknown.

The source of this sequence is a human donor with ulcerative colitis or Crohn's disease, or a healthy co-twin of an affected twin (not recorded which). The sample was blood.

The CDR3 is CASSLERRSTDTQYF. The gene calls are TRBV5-1 and TRBJ2-3. The CDR3 runs 15 residues. Germline CDR1 reads SGHRS; CDR2 reads YFSETQ.